This T cell receptor beta chain stems from a study of shared clonotypes between healthy human individuals. Study-level findings and limits: Depth of sequencing was expected to influence donor clonotype sharing.

Method: immunoSEQ multiplex PCR; TCRdb's copy keeps in-frame clones and lacks some. The repertoire holds 200,000 to 250,000 clones, approximately 65% seen once, with around 10% in the top ten. Worth noting for this clone: What it binds is not known.

V dropped 5 bases and J dropped 2 bases, with 11 bases sitting between them. The CDR3 covers 14 residues. Germline-derived CDR1 and CDR2 are SGHTA and FQGNSA. Sequencing input: memory CD4+ T cells sorted from blood. Described subset: CD45RA-negative fraction. The chain is built from TRBV7-2 and TRBJ2-3; D not certain. This sequence was found in a man aged 25-45 years in good health. The CDR3 DNA is TGTGCCAGCAGCGAAGGAGATTTCACAGATACGCAGTATTTT. This codes for CASSEGDFTDTQYF.